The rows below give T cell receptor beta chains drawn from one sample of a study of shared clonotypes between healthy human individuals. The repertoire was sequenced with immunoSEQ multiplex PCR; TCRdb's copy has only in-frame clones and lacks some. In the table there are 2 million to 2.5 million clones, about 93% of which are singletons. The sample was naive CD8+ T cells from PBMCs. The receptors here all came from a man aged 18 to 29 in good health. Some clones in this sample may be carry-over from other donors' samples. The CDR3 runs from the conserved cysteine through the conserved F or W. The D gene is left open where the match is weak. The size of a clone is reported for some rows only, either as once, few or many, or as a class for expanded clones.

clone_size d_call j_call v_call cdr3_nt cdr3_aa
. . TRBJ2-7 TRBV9 TGTGCCAGCAGTGAGGGGGGCCCCATCAAGAGCGAGCAGTACTTC CASSEGGPIKSEQYF
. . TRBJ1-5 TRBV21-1 TGTGCCAGCAGCAACCCAGGGGTCGGGAATCAGCCCCAGCATTTT CASSNPGVGNQPQHF
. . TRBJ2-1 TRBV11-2 TGTGCCAGCAGCCTGGGACTTCTATTAGGCAATGAGCAGTTCTTC CASSLGLLLGNEQFF
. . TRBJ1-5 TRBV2 TGTGCCAGCTACGGGACCGGGAGCAATCAGCCCCAGCATTTT CASYGTGSNQPQHF
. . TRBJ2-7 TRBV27 TGTGCCAGCAGTCCTTCTAGCGCCCGATCCTACGAGCAGTACTTC CASSPSSARSYEQYF
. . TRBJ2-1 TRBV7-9 TGTGCCAGCAGCTTAGGAGATGAGCAGTTCTTC CASSLGDEQFF
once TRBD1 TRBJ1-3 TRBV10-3 TGTGCCATCAGTGAGCCAGGGGGTAGGGATCCCGGAAACACCATATATTTT CAISEPGGRDPGNTIYF
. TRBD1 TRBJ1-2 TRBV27 TGTGCCAGCAGTCTTAGACAGGGCCGACGCCCGGAAGGCTACACCTTC CASSLRQGRRPEGYTF
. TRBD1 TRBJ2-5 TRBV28 TGTGCCAGCAGTTTTGGGACAGGGGTCCTACAAGAGACCCAGTACTTC CASSFGTGVLQETQYF
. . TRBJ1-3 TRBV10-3 TGTGCCATCAGGAGGGTGGCGGCCGACCCAAACTCTGGAAACACCATATATTTT CAIRRVAADPNSGNTIYF
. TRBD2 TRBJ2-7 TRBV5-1 TGCGCCAGCAGCTTGGCCCTATTCCCGAGCGGGAGTGAAGAGCAGTACTTC CASSLALFPSGSEEQYF
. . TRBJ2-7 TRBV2 TGTGCCACAAGACACTCCTACGAGCAGTACTTC CATRHSYEQYF
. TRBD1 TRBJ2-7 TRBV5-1 TGCGCCAGCAGAACGGACAGGGGGGGACCCTACGAGCAGTACTTC CASRTDRGGPYEQYF
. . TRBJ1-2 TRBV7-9 TGTGCCAGCAGCTACCCGTCGGCCCAAGCCGCTAACTATGGCTACACCTTC CASSYPSAQAANYGYTF
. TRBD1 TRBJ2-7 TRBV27 TGTGCCAGCAGTTTGGTCGGGACAGGGTTTATCGAGCAGTACTTC CASSLVGTGFIEQYF
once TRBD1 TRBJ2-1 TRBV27 TGTGCCAGCAGAACCCTGGACAGGTACAATGAGCAGTTCTTC CASRTLDRYNEQFF
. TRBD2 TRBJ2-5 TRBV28 TGTGCCAGCAGTTCGATTCGGGGGGACGATATTTTCGGGACCCAGTACTTC CASSSIRGDDIFGTQYF
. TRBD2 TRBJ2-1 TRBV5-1 TGCGCCAGCAGCGGGCCCATAGCGGGTGAGCAGTTCTTC CASSGPIAGEQFF
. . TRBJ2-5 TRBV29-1 TGCAGCGTTGAAATTTCGGGCTTGTACCAAGAGACCCAGTACTTC CSVEISGLYQETQYF
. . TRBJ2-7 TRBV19 TGTGCCAGTAGTATAGGATCCTGGGGCCACGAGCAGTACTTC CASSIGSWGHEQYF
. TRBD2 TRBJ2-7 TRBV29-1 TGCAGCGTATTTGGGACTAGCGGGAGGGCCCCCTACGAGCAGTACTTC CSVFGTSGRAPYEQYF
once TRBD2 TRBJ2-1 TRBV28 TGTGCCAGCAGTTTTTGGCGGGAGGGCCAGGATGAGCAGTTCTTC CASSFWREGQDEQFF
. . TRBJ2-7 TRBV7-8 TGTGCCAGCAGCGCCATGTTAGGACCGCACTACGAGCAGTACTTC CASSAMLGPHYEQYF
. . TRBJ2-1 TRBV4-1 TGCGCCAGCAGCCGTAGACAGACTTCCTACAATGAGCAGTTCTTC CASSRRQTSYNEQFF
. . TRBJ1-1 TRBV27 TGTGCCAGCAGCCTTAGGGGGGGAGGGAATACTGAAGCTTTCTTT CASSLRGGGNTEAFF
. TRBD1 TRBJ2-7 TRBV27 TGTGCCAGCAGTCCTTCCCAGGGGGCGGTTTCCTACGAGCAGTACTTC CASSPSQGAVSYEQYF
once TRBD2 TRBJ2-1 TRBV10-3 TGTGCCATCAGTGACCCCGAGATGGCTAGCGGGAGGTACAATGAGCAGTTCTTC CAISDPEMASGRYNEQFF
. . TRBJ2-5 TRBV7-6 TGTGCCAGCAGTTCAGACTCTTTCACCTACCAAGAGACCCAGTACTTC CASSSDSFTYQETQYF
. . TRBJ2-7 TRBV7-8 TGTGCCAGCACGAGTCGGGGGAAGGGTTCCTACGAGCAGTACTTC CASTSRGKGSYEQYF
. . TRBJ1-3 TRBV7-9 TGTGCCAGCAGCTCCTCTAGGGCGACCGACTCTGGAAACACCATATATTTT CASSSSRATDSGNTIYF
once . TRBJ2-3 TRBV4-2 TGTGCCAGCAGCCAAGAAACAGGCACAGATACGCAGTATTTT CASSQETGTDTQYF
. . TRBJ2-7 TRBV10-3 TGTGCCATCAGTCCGGTAGAACAGGGTTTTTTCTACGAGCAGTACTTC CAISPVEQGFFYEQYF
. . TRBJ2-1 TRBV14 TGTGCCAGCAGCCAGGCCCTTGCGGAGCAGTTCTTC CASSQALAEQFF
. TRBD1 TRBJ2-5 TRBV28 TGTGCCAGCAGTGAGGACAGGGTGCAAGAGACCCAGTACTTC CASSEDRVQETQYF
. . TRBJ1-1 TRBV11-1 TGCGCCAGCAGCGACGACCGCCAGGGGGAAGCTTTCTTT CASSDDRQGEAFF
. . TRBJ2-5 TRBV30 TGTGCCGGCGGCAGGGAAGAGACCCAGTACTTC CAGGREETQYF
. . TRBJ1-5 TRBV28 TGTGCCAGCACCTTAGGTGGTTTTGGTCAGCCCCAGCATTTT CASTLGGFGQPQHF
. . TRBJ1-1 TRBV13 TGTGCCAGCAGCCCAGGACCCCATTCATGGAACACTGAAGCTTTCTTT CASSPGPHSWNTEAFF
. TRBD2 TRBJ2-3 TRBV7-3 TGTGCCAGCAGCTCCTCTGGGGGTGGCGGGAGTAAATATTTT CASSSSGGGGSKYF
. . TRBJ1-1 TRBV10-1 TGCGCCAGCAGTGACGGGGTGAACACTGAAGCTTTCTTT CASSDGVNTEAFF
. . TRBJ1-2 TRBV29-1 TGCAGCGTTGTTGGGGGTGGGTATGGCTACACCTTC CSVVGGGYGYTF
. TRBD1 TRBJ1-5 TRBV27 TGTGCCAGCAGTACCTCGATTGACAGGGTGGGCCATCAGCCCCAGCATTTT CASSTSIDRVGHQPQHF
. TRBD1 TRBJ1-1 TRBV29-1 TGCAGCGCCAGAGAGGGGGCGTGGACTGAAGCTTTCTTT CSAREGAWTEAFF
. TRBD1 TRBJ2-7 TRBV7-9 TGTGCCAGCAGCACCAGACAGGGGTCCTACGAGCAGTACTTC CASSTRQGSYEQYF
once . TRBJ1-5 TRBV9 TGTGCCAGTGGGAGAGGGGACGGAAATCAGCCCCAGCATTTT CASGRGDGNQPQHF
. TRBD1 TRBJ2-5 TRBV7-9 TGTGCCAGCAGCTTAGACGGACAGGGACCGAGGGAGACCCAGTACTTC CASSLDGQGPRETQYF
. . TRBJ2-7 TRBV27 TGTGCTACGGCACGGTCCATCTACGAGCAGTACTTC CATARSIYEQYF
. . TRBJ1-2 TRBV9 TGTGCCAGCAGCGCGAAGGGGTTCCCGAACTATGGCTACACCTTC CASSAKGFPNYGYTF
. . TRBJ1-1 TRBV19 TGTGCCAGTAGTAACTCCTTCACGGGGCAAACTGAAGCTTTCTTT CASSNSFTGQTEAFF
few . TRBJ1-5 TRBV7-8 TGTGCCAGCAGTCCCCGGGGCGGTAATCAGCCCCAGCATTTT CASSPRGGNQPQHF
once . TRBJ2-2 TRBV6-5 TGTGCCAGTTCCGTTACCTTCTCTGGGGAGCTGTTTTTT CASSVTFSGELFF
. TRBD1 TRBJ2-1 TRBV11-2 TGTGCCAGCAGGGACAGGGACTGGGGGAGCTCCTACAATGAGCAGTTCTTC CASRDRDWGSSYNEQFF
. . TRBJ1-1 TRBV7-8 TGTGCCAGCAGCTTAGTATCGGCAGGCTATAACACTGAAGCTTTCTTT CASSLVSAGYNTEAFF
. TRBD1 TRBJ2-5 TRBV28 TGTGCCAGCAGCCGGGGACAGCAAGAGACCCAGTACTTC CASSRGQQETQYF
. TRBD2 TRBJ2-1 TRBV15 TGTGCCACCAGCAGAGATCGGGAGGGCTGGAATGAGCAGTTCTTC CATSRDREGWNEQFF
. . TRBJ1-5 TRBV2 TGTGCCAGCAGTGTACGGGACCCAGGAAGCAATCAGCCCCAGCATTTT CASSVRDPGSNQPQHF
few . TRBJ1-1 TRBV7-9 TGTGCCAGCAGCTTAGGGTCCACTGAAGCTTTCTTT CASSLGSTEAFF
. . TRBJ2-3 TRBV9 TGTGCCAGCAGCGTGGGAAGCACAGATACGCAGTATTTT CASSVGSTDTQYF